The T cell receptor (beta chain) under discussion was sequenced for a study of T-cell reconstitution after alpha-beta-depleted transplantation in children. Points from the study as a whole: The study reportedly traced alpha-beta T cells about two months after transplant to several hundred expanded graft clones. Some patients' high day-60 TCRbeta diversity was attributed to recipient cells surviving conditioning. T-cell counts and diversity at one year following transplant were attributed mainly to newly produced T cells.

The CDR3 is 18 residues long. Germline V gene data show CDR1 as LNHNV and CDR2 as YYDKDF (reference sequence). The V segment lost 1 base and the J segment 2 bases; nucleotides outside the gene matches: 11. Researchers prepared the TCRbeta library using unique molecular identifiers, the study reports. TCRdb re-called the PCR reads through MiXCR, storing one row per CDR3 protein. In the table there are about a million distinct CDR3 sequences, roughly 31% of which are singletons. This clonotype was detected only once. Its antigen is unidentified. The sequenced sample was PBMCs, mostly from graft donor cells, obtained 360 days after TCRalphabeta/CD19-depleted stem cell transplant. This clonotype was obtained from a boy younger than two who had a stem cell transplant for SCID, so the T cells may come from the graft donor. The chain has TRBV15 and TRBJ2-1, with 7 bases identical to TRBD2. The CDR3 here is CATSRVFGGGTAYNEQFF. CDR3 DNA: TGTGCCACCAGCAGAGTATTTGGGGGAGGGACTGCCTACAATGAGCAGTTCTTC.